This entry lists 3 T cell receptor beta chains sequenced from one sample in a study of OX40 agonist ivuxolimab in advanced cancers. The library was made by the immunoSEQ multiplex PCR assay. The source is immuneACCESS, and TCRdb retained only in-frame sequences with V and J called. Part of the clones is not carried over; for the studies checked, unresolved V genes explain less than half of this, and the remainder is unexplained. In this sample the table shows under 80,000 clones, roughly 88% of which occur a single time. 4.1% of the sample belongs to the ten largest clones. Sequencing was performed on CD4+ or CD8+ T cells sorted from blood, taken in a trial of the OX40 agonist ivuxolimab. Receptors originate from an adult with an advanced solid tumor such as melanoma, head and neck, liver or kidney cancer.

The chain couples TRBV11-1 to TRBJ2-5; 7 bases are shared with TRBD1. J lost 3 bases, V lost 5 bases, and 6 bases had no gene match. CDR1 is SGHAT, CDR2 FQDESV, per germline (reference sequence). This CDR3 comprises 14 residues. For the CDR3, the DNA is TGTGCCAGCAGCATCATCGACAGGGAAGAGACCCAGTACTTC. Translating gives CASSIIDREETQYF. Looking up the rest from reference TRBV11-1 and TRBJ2-5 gives the full variable domain: EAEVAQSPRYKITEKSQAVAFWCDPISGHATLYWYRQILGQGPELLVQFQDESVVDDSQLPKDRFSAERLKGVDSTLKIQPAELGDSAMYLCASSIIDREETQYFGPGTRLLVL.

The gene calls are TRBV5-8 and TRBJ2-1; a weak D match, TRBD2 (6 bases). Germline V gene data show CDR1 as SGHTS and CDR2 as YDEGEE. CDR3 length equals 14 residues. Between the trimmed V and J ends, which lost 0 bases and 8 bases, there was a span of 12 bases. CDR3 coding DNA: TGTGCCAGCAGCTTGGCGGTCGGGAGCTATGAGCAGTTCTTC. This gives the protein CASSLAVGSYEQFF.

This clone was detected only once. The chain links TRBV9 to TRBJ1-3, with TRBD1 matching 9 bases. Germline V gene sequence: CDR1 SGDLS, CDR2 YYNGEE. Losses at the gene ends were 4 bases for V and 7 bases for J; bases not matched to a gene: 3. CDR3 length equals 13 residues. The CDR3 DNA sequence: TGTGCCAGCAGCCCGGGGACAGGGAACACCATATATTTT. It is translated as CASSPGTGNTIYF.